These 21 T cell receptor beta chains were sequenced from one sample in a study of long-term antiretroviral therapy in people with HIV. They ran version v3.0 of the immunoSEQ assay at survey level. Sequenced by immunoSEQ multiplex PCR; TCRdb stores in-frame clones only, minus some. The sample has about 31,000 clones; over 75% are singletons. The sequenced sample was unsorted PBMCs, obtained more than 5 years after starting antiretroviral therapy. All receptors derive from a woman between 40 and 55 years old with HIV.

This clone was found a few times. The chain carries TRBV9 and TRBJ2-3, with TRBD2 matching over 9 bases. CDR1 is SGDLS, CDR2 YYNGEE, per germline. Trimming took 2 bases from V and 4 from J; bases not matched to a gene: 5. CDR3 length: 15 amino acids. CDR3 sequence reads: CASSVSGSEADTQYF. The CDR3 DNA sequence: TGTGCCAGCAGCGTTAGCGGGAGTGAGGCAGATACGCAGTATTTT.

The chain links TRBV9 to TRBJ2-3; 7 nucleotides match TRBD1. This CDR3 has 15 amino acids. V was clipped by 4 bases and J by 1 base; unmatched bases: 6. The germline CDR1 and CDR2 sequences are SGDLS and YYNGEE. CDR3 sequence: CASSSGQAGTDTQYF. The CDR3 region has the DNA TGTGCCAGCAGCTCTGGACAGGCGGGCACAGATACGCAGTATTTT.

This sequence joins TRBV4-1 and TRBJ1-4; no definite D call. Deletions cut 4 bases from V and 5 bases from J, with 11 bases between. This CDR3 region has 14 residues. CDR1 is MGHRA, CDR2 YSYEKL, per germline. CDR3 coding DNA: TGCGCCAGCAGCCCTCGAGCCGGCAATGAAAAACTGTTTTTT. It translates to CASSPRAGNEKLFF.

The chain links TRBV29-1 to TRBJ1-1, with D unclear. There are 13 residues in the CDR3. Germline V lookup: CDR1 SQVTM, CDR2 ANQGSEA. The V end was cut by 5 bases, the J end by 0 bases, with 10 bases between. CDR3 region: CSVPDGLNTEAFF. The CDR3 DNA is TGCAGCGTTCCGGACGGGCTGAACACTGAAGCTTTCTTT.

The V and J genes are TRBV6-6 and TRBJ2-1; 10 bases are a match to TRBD2. The V segment lost 5 bases and the J segment 15 bases; nucleotides outside the gene matches: 7. This CDR3 comprises 12 residues. CDR1 and CDR2 (germline): MNHNY, SVGAGI (reference sequence). CDR3 amino acids: CASSPLAGVWFF. The DNA for the CDR3 is TGTGCCAGCAGTCCTCTAGCGGGAGTTTGGTTCTTC.

V is TRBV25-1 and J is TRBJ2-7, with 7 bases fitting TRBD2. This CDR3 contains 14 residues. Losses at the gene ends were 1 base for V and 5 bases for J; bases not matched to a gene: 5. Germline values: CDR1 MGHDK, CDR2 SYGVNS. The CDR3 sequence: CASSEWGGRDEQYF. CDR3 coding DNA: TGTGCCAGCAGTGAATGGGGAGGGAGAGACGAGCAGTACTTC.

J is TRBJ2-2 and V is TRBV5-5; maybe TRBD1 (6 bases). The V end was cut by 1 base, the J end by 1 base, with 8 bases between. This CDR3 has 15 amino acids. In germline, CDR1 is SGHKS, CDR2 YYEKEE (reference sequence). CDR3 DNA sequence: TGTGCCAGCAGCTTGAGACAGGTGAACACCGGGGAGCTGTTTTTT. This sequence encodes CASSLRQVNTGELFF.

The rearrangement links TRBV9 to TRBJ2-3; D gene uncertain. V lost 4 bases to trimming and J lost 5 bases, with 5 bases between them. Germline loops: CDR1 SGDLS, CDR2 YYNGEE. CDR3 length: 11 amino acids. In nucleotides, the CDR3 is TGTGCCAGCAGCCTGGGAGATACGCAGTATTTT. As protein: CASSLGDTQYF.

In its sample, this clone was seen a few times. The chain carries TRBV7-2 and TRBJ2-7; 9 nucleotides match TRBD1. The V gene's germline CDR1 is SGHTA and CDR2 FQGNSA. Trimming took 5 bases from V and 5 from J; bases not matched to a gene: 7. The CDR3 covers 14 residues. The CDR3 DNA reads as TGTGCCAGCAGCAGAGACAGGGGGTGGAACGAGCAGTACTTC. Its translation is CASSRDRGWNEQYF.

This chain uses TRBV13 with TRBJ2-3; possibly TRBD1 for D (6 bases). Germline-derived CDR1 and CDR2 are PRHDT and FYEKMQ (reference sequence). Trimming removed 0 bases at V and 2 bases at J, with 15 bases between. This CDR3 contains 17 residues. CDR3 sequence reads: CASSLGLPGQVTDTQYF. The CDR3 nucleotides are TGTGCCAGCAGCTTAGGCCTTCCGGGACAAGTCACAGATACGCAGTATTTT.

The chain joins TRBV20-1 to TRBJ2-1; tentatively, D is TRBD1 (6 bases). The CDR3 is made up of 11 amino acids. V lost 4 bases and J 8 bases, leaving 9 bases between the germline ends. CDR1 is DFQATT and CDR2 is SNEGSKA in the germline V gene (reference sequence). This CDR3 reads CSAIQGHEQFF. The CDR3 nucleotides read TGCAGTGCTATACAGGGTCATGAGCAGTTCTTC.

V usage is TRBV18 and J usage is TRBJ2-7, with 10 bases fitting TRBD1. CDR1 and CDR2 (germline): KGHSH, LQKENI. The CDR3 covers 14 residues. V was clipped by 6 bases and J by 2 bases; unmatched bases: 4. The CDR3 here is CASSVGTGAYEQYF. The CDR3 region has the DNA TGTGCCAGCTCGGTTGGGACAGGGGCCTACGAGCAGTACTTC.

The gene calls are TRBV10-1 and TRBJ2-1; 10 nucleotides align to TRBD2. The ends lost 3 bases at V and 4 bases at J; junction bases unmatched: 3. Germline V lookup: CDR1 WNHNN, CDR2 SYGVQD (reference sequence). The CDR3 consists of 15 residues. As DNA, the CDR3 is TGCGCCAGCAGTGACGGACTAGCGGAGTACAATGAGCAGTTCTTC. As protein: CASSDGLAEYNEQFF.

The chain is built from TRBV7-9 and TRBJ1-2; 8 bases match TRBD1. Per the germline V gene, CDR1 is SEHNR and CDR2 is FQNEAQ (reference sequence). The CDR3 runs 13 residues. The J segment lost 8 bases and the V segment lost 5 bases, leaving 7 bases of the junction unmatched. The CDR3 sequence: CASSGLQGGGYTF. Here the CDR3 DNA reads TGTGCCAGCAGCGGCCTACAGGGGGGAGGCTACACCTTC.

The chain couples TRBV10-2 to TRBJ2-5, with D possibly being TRBD1 (5 bases). Per germline, CDR1 WSHSY and CDR2 SAAADI. The CDR3 is made up of 13 amino acids. V was shortened by 5 bases and J by 2 bases, with 9 bases between the two germline ends. The CDR3 nucleotides are TGCGCCAGCAGTAGAGGACATCAAGAGACCCAGTACTTC. Its protein product is CASSRGHQETQYF.

V usage is TRBV5-5 and J usage is TRBJ1-5; no clear D gene. Trimming removed 5 bases at V and 7 bases at J, with 16 bases between. The CDR3 sequence is 14 residues long. Per germline, CDR1 SGHKS and CDR2 YYEKEE (reference sequence). DNA of the CDR3: TGTGCCAGCAGTCCGGGCCTCGGTGAGCAGCCCCAGCATTTT. This sequence encodes CASSPGLGEQPQHF.

The DNA for the CDR3 is TGTGCCAGCAGTGACCCGATACTAGCGGGAGTCAATGAGCAGTTCTTC. The encoded protein is CASSDPILAGVNEQFF. V usage is TRBV6-4 and J usage is TRBJ2-1; 11 bases match TRBD2. This CDR3 region has 16 residues. The V segment lost 2 bases and the J segment 6 bases; nucleotides outside the gene matches: 6. The V gene's germline CDR1 is MRHNA and CDR2 SNTAGT.

V is TRBV7-9 and J is TRBJ2-3, with D hard to call. With 1 base removed from V and 2 bases from J, the gap between germline ends came to 16 bases. CDR1 SEHNR and CDR2 FQNEAQ come from the germline V gene (reference sequence). The CDR3 contains 17 residues. The CDR3 reads CASSLVSRPTYTDTQYF. The CDR3 nucleotides read TGTGCCAGCAGCTTAGTATCTAGGCCTACCTACACAGATACGCAGTATTTT.

The chain is built from TRBV30 and TRBJ1-1, with D hard to call. Germline CDR1 GTSNPN, CDR2 SVGIG (reference sequence). V was pared by 0 bases and J by 1 base, with 6 bases between. This CDR3 has 13 amino acids. The DNA of the CDR3 is TGTGCCTGGAGTGTAGTGGGGAACACTGAAGCTTTCTTT. Translated: CAWSVVGNTEAFF.

V and J are TRBV7-6 and TRBJ2-7, with TRBD1 identical over 7 bases. Germline assignment: CDR1 SGHVS and CDR2 FNYEAQ. The CDR3 is 13 residues long. Trimming removed 2 bases from V and 5 bases from J; junction bases left unmatched: 3. For the CDR3, the DNA is TGTGCCAGCAGCTTAACAGGGGACAACGAGCAGTACTTC. Translated, it gives CASSLTGDNEQYF.

The chain carries TRBV27 and TRBJ2-7, with 7 bases lining up with TRBD1. V dropped 6 bases and J dropped 1; count of bases not matched to a gene: 3. Germline lookup yields CDR1 MNHEY and CDR2 SMNVEV (reference sequence). The CDR3 extends over 13 amino acids. The CDR3 region is CASRLTGSYEQYF. CDR3 nucleotide sequence: TGTGCCAGCAGGCTGACAGGGTCCTACGAGCAGTACTTC.